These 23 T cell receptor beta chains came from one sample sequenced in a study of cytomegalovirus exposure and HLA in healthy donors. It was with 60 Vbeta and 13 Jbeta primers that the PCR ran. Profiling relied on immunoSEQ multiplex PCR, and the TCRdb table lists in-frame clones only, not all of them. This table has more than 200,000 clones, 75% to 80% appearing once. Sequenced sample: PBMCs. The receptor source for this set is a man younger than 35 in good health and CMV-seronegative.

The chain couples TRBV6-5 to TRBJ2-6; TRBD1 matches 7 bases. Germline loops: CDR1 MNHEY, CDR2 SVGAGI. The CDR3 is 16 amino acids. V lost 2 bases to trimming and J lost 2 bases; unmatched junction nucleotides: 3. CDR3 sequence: CASSYDQGAGANVLTF. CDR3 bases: TGTGCCAGCAGTTACGACCAGGGGGCTGGGGCCAACGTCCTGACTTTC.

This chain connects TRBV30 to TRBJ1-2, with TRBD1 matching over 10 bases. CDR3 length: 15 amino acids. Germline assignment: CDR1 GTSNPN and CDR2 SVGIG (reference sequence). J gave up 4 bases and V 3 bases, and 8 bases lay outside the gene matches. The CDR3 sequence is CAWRNGQGVLYGYTF. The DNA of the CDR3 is TGTGCCTGGAGAAACGGACAGGGGGTTCTCTATGGCTACACCTTC.

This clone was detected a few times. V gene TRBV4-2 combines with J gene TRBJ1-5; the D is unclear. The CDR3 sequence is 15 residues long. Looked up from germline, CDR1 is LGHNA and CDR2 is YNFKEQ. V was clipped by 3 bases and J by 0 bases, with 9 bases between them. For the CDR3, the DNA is TGTGCCAGCAGCCAGAGCATTAATAGCAATCAGCCCCAGCATTTT. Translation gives CASSQSINSNQPQHF.

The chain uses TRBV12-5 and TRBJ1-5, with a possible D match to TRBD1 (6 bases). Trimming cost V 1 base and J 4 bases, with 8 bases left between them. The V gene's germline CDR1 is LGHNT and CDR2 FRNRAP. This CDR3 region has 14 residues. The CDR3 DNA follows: TGTGCTAGTGGTTTGGGACAGGTTAATCAGCCCCAGCATTTT. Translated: CASGLGQVNQPQHF.

The CDR3 DNA is TGTGCCAGCAGTAGGACTAGCGGGAGGGCCGACGTGAACATTCAGTACTTC. Translating it yields CASSRTSGRADVNIQYF. The rearrangement joins TRBV6-9 to TRBJ2-4, with 15 positions matching TRBD2. V lost 5 bases, J lost 7 bases, and 9 bases stayed unmatched. Germline V gene data show CDR1 as MNHGY and CDR2 as SVAAGI. The CDR3 consists of 17 residues.

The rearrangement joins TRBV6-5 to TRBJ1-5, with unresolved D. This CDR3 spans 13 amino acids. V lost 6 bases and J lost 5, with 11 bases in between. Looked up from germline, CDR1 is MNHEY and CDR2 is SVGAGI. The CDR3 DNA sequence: TGTGCCAGCAGCCCGGCCAGGCATCAGCCCCAGCATTTT. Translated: CASSPARHQPQHF.

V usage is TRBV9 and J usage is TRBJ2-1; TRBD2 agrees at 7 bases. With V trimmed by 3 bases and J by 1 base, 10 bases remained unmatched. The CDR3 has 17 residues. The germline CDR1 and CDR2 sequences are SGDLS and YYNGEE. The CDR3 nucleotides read TGTGCCAGCAGCGAACGCACTAGCGCTATTTCCTACAATGAGCAGTTCTTC. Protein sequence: CASSERTSAISYNEQFF.

The CDR3 reads CASSLGTGNSPLHF. CDR3 nucleotide sequence: TGTGCCAGCAGCCTGGGAACAGGAAATTCACCCCTCCACTTT. The chain combines TRBV4-2 with TRBJ1-6; D possibly corresponds to TRBD1 (5 bases). CDR1 and CDR2 from the germline V gene are LGHNA and YNFKEQ. Trimming stripped 4 bases from V and 7 bases from J, with 11 bases between. The CDR3 extends over 14 amino acids.

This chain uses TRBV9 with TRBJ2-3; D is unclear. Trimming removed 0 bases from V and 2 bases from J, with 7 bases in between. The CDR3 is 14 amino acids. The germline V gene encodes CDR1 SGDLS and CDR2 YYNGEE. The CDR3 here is CASSVATHTDTQYF. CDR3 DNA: TGTGCCAGCAGCGTAGCTACCCACACAGATACGCAGTATTTT.

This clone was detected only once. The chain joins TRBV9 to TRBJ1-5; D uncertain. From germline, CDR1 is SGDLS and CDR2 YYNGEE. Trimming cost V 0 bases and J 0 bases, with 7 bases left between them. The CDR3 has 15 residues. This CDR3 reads CASSVDPDSNQPQHF. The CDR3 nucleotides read TGTGCCAGCAGCGTAGATCCAGATAGCAATCAGCCCCAGCATTTT.

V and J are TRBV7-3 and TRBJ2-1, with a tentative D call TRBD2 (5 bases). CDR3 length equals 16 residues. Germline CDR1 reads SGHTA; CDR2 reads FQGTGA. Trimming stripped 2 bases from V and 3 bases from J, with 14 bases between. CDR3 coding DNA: TGTGCCAGCAGCTTACTCGGTGGGAGTGGCTACAATGAGCAGTTCTTC. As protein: CASSLLGGSGYNEQFF.

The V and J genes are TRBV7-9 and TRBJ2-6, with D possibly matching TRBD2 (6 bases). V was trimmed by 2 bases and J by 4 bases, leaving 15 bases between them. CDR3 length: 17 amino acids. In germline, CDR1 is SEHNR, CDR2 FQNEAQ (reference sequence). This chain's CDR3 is CASSLLVGGAGANVLTF. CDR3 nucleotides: TGTGCCAGCAGCTTATTGGTCGGGGGAGCGGGGGCCAACGTCCTGACTTTC.

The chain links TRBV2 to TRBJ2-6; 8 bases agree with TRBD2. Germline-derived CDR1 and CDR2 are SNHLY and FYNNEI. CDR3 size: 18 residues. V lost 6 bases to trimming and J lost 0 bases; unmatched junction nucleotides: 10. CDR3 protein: CASSLASGHSSGANVLTF. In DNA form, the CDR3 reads TGTGCCAGCAGCTTAGCTAGCGGGCACAGCTCTGGGGCCAACGTCCTGACTTTC.

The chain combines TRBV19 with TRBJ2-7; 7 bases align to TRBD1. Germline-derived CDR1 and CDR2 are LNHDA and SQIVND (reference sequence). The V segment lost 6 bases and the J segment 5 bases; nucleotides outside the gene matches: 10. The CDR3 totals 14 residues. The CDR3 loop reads CASRSGTDMDEQYF. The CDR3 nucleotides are TGTGCCAGTAGATCCGGGACAGACATGGACGAGCAGTACTTC. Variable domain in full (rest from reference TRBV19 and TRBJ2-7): DGGITQSPKYLFRKEGQNVTLSCEQNLNHDAMYWYRQDPGQGLRLIYYSQIVNDFQKGDIAEGYSVSREKKESFPLTVTSAQKNPTAFYLCASRSGTDMDEQYFGPGTRLTVT.

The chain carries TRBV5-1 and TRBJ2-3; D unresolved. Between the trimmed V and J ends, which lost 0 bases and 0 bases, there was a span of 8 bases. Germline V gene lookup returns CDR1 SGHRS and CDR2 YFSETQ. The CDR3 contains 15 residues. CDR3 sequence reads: CASSLARSSTDTQYF. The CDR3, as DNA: TGCGCCAGCAGCTTGGCACGGTCTAGCACAGATACGCAGTATTTT.

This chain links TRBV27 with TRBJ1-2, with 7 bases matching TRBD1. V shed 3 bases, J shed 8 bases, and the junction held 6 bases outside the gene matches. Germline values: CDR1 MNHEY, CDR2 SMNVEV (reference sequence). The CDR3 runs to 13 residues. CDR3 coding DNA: TGTGCCAGCAGTTTGCGACAGGGTGGCGGCTACACCTTC. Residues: CASSLRQGGGYTF.

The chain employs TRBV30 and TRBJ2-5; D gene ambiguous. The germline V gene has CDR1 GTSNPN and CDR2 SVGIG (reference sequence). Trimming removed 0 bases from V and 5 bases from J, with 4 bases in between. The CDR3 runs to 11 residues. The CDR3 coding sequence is TGTGCCTGGAGTGTGAGGGAGACCCAGTACTTC. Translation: CAWSVRETQYF. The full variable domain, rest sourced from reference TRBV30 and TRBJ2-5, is SQTIHQWPATLVQPVGSPLSLECTVEGTSNPNLYWYRQAAGRGLQLLFYSVGIGQISSEVPQNLSASRPQDRQFILSSKKLLLSDSGFYLCAWSVRETQYFGPGTRLLVL.

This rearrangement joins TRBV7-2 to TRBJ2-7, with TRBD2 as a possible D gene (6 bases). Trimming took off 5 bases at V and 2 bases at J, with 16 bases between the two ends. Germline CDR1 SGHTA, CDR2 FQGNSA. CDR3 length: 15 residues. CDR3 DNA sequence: TGTGCCAGCAGCCGCAGCCCTAGCGAGGCCTACGAGCAGTACTTC. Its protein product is CASSRSPSEAYEQYF.

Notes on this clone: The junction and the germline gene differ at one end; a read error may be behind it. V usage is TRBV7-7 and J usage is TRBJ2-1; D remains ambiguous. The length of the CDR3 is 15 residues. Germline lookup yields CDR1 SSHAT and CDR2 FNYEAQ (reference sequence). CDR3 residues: CASSLDLSPYNEQFF. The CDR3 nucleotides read TGTGCTAGCAGCTTAGATCTGAGCCCTTACAATGAGCAGTTCTTC.

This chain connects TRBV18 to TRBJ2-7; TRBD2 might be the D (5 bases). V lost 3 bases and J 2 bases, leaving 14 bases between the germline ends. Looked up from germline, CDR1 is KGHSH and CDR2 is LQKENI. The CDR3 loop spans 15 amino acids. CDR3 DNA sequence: TGTGCCAGCTCACCTACAATTAGCGTAACCTACGAGCAGTACTTC. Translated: CASSPTISVTYEQYF.

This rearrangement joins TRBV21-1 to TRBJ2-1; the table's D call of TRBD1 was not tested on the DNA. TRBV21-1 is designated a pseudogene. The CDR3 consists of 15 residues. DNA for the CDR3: TGTGCCAGGGATTGTGGGCAGTCTTATTACAATGAGCAGTTCTTC. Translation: CARDCGQSYYNEQFF.

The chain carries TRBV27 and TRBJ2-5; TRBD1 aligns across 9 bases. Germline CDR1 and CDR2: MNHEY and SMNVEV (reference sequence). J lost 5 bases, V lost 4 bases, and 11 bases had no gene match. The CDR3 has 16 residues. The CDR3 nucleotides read TGTGCCAGCAGTTCTTCCGGGACAGGGTTGGAGGAGACCCAGTACTTC. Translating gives CASSSSGTGLEETQYF.

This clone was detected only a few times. CDR3 amino acids: CASSPTGGSGNTIYF. CDR3 DNA: TGTGCCAGCAGCCCTACAGGGGGCTCTGGAAACACCATATATTTT. This chain joins TRBV7-2 and TRBJ1-3; 8 nucleotides align to TRBD1. This CDR3 contains 15 residues. CDR1 and CDR2 from the germline V gene are SGHTA and FQGNSA. V gave up 5 bases and J gave up 0 bases; unmatched junction bases: 3.